Presented here are 24 T cell receptor beta chains from one specimen sequenced in a study of blood T cell repertoires in COVID-19 (TCRdb year 2020). Libraries came from the immunoSEQ multiplex PCR assay. Drawn from immuneACCESS, this table holds only the in-frame rearrangements with V and J called that TCRdb kept. Clones are partly lost; checked studies trace under half to an unresolved V gene and leave the rest unexplained. This sample gives about 140,000 clones in total; 65% to 80% of them show up just once. The ten largest make up over 15% of the sample. Sequenced: peripheral blood. Source of these receptors: a man aged 50 or older with acute or convalescent COVID-19.

This chain connects TRBV30 to TRBJ1-5, with a possible D match to TRBD1 (5 bases). CDR1 GTSNPN and CDR2 SVGIG come from the germline V gene (reference sequence). The germline V and J ends were trimmed by 1 base and 4 bases, with 17 bases remaining between them. This CDR3 is built from 16 residues. CDR3 region: CAWSGRKGDGNQPQHF. The DNA for the CDR3 is TGTGCCTGGAGTGGCCGGAAAGGGGATGGTAATCAGCCCCAGCATTTT.

The rearrangement joins TRBV27 to TRBJ1-2; D remains unclear. Trimming took 0 bases from V and 10 from J, leaving 12 bases between them. The CDR3 contains 13 residues. The germline gives CDR1 MNHEY, CDR2 SMNVEV (reference sequence). The CDR3 nucleotides are TGTGCCAGCAGTTTATCGGCGGTAGGATACTACACCTTC. Its protein is CASSLSAVGYYTF.

The chain has TRBV5-6 and TRBJ2-3; D remains unclear. The V end lost 5 bases, the J end lost 0 bases, and 7 bases lay between the germline ends. Germline assignment: CDR1 SGHDT and CDR2 YYEEEE. CDR3 size: 13 residues. CDR3 DNA: TGTGCCAGCAGGTCGACTAGCACAGATACGCAGTATTTT. Translated: CASRSTSTDTQYF.

CDR3 region: CASSEPHEQYV. The CDR3 DNA sequence: TGTGCCAGCAGTGAACCTCACGAGCAGTACGTC. This chain uses TRBV25-1 with TRBJ2-7; D is unresolved. The CDR3 is 11 amino acids. From germline, CDR1 is MGHDK and CDR2 SYGVNS. Trimming stripped 2 bases from V and 5 bases from J, with 4 bases between.

The V call is TRBV19, the J call TRBJ2-6; unclear D gene. V was cut by 5 bases and J by 0 bases, with 2 bases left in between. Germline CDR1 is LNHDA and CDR2 is SQIVND (reference sequence). This CDR3 contains 13 residues. DNA for the CDR3: TGTGCCAGTAGTTACTCTGGGGCCAACGTCCTGACTTTC. This sequence encodes CASSYSGANVLTF.

The chain is built from TRBV29-1 and TRBJ2-7, with a tentative D call TRBD2 (6 bases). Germline V gives CDR1 SQVTM, CDR2 ANQGSEA. The CDR3 consists of 12 residues. Trimming left V 5 bases short and J 7 bases short, with 15 bases between. In DNA, the CDR3 is TGCAGCGTTCCCAGCCGGGCGGGAGAGCAGTACTTC. It encodes CSVPSRAGEQYF.

This clone was counted only a few times. The gene calls are TRBV2 and TRBJ1-2; D not resolved. CDR1 is SNHLY, CDR2 FYNNEI, per germline. The CDR3 spans 14 residues. Between the trimmed V and J ends, which lost 4 bases and 0 bases, there was a span of 9 bases. CDR3 residues: CASSASATNYGYTF. The CDR3 DNA is TGTGCCAGCAGTGCTTCCGCTACTAACTATGGCTACACCTTC.

This clone was seen just once. The CDR3 region is CAITLGTGGSYEQYF. CDR3 coding DNA: TGTGCCATCACCCTAGGGACAGGGGGTTCCTACGAGCAGTACTTC. The V call is TRBV10-3, the J call TRBJ2-7, with 11 nucleotides matching TRBD1. CDR3 length equals 15 residues. Germline trimming cut 7 bases from V and 1 base from J; bases unmatched to any gene: 6. The germline V gene encodes CDR1 ENHRY and CDR2 SYGVKD.

The genes are TRBV11-3 and TRBJ1-1; no firm D call. The CDR3 is 16 residues long. Trimming left V 5 bases short and J 3 bases short, with 19 bases between. From germline, CDR1 is SGHNT and CDR2 YENEEA. The CDR3 here is CASSLGPRGADTEAFF. The CDR3 region has the DNA TGTGCCAGCAGCCTAGGGCCAAGAGGTGCGGACACTGAAGCTTTCTTT.

V and J are TRBV3-1 (or the pseudogene TRBV3-2) and TRBJ2-7; 11 bases are a match to TRBD1. J gave up 5 bases and V 5 bases, and 8 bases lay outside the gene matches. Germline V CDR1 and CDR2: LGHDT, YNNKEL (reference sequence). The CDR3 totals 15 residues. CDR3 nucleotides: TGTGCCAGCAGCAAACGGACAGGGGGCAAGGACGAGCAGTACTTC. Its protein is CASSKRTGGKDEQYF.

The chain uses TRBV5-1 and TRBJ1-5; 8 nucleotides line up with TRBD1. Germline V gene data show CDR1 as SGHRS and CDR2 as YFSETQ. CDR3 length equals 13 residues. J gave up 4 bases and V 3 bases, and 0 bases lay outside the gene matches. CDR3 amino acids: CASSWTGNQPQHF. The CDR3 nucleotides are TGCGCCAGCAGCTGGACAGGGAATCAGCCCCAGCATTTT.

V gene TRBV10-2 combines with J gene TRBJ1-3; TRBD1 matches 9 bases. The CDR3 consists of 16 residues. V shed 4 bases and J 4 bases; nucleotides not matched to a gene: 8. In germline, CDR1 is WSHSY, CDR2 SAAADI. For the CDR3, the DNA is TGCGCCAGCAGTGGTACAGGGGGCGCGGGCGGAAACACCATATATTTT. Translation gives CASSGTGGAGGNTIYF.

The chain recombines TRBV27 with TRBJ1-2; possible D gene TRBD1, 5 bases. The CDR3 is 14 residues long. Germline V gene lookup returns CDR1 MNHEY and CDR2 SMNVEV (reference sequence). V was cut by 6 bases and J by 4 bases, with 15 bases left in between. In DNA form, the CDR3 reads TGTGCCAGCAGCGACCCGGGGGGTCCCTATGGCTACACCTTC. Amino acid sequence: CASSDPGGPYGYTF.

This clone showed up just once. The rearrangement joins TRBV5-4 to TRBJ1-2; TRBD1 aligns across 9 bases. The germline V gene has CDR1 SGHNT and CDR2 YYREEE (reference sequence). The CDR3 extends over 14 amino acids. The junction had 7 bases not matched to a gene; V was cut back by 2 bases and J by 8 bases. The CDR3 loop is CASSFGQGTGGYTF. The CDR3 DNA reads as TGTGCCAGCAGCTTCGGACAGGGGACAGGAGGCTACACCTTC. The full variable domain, its missing parts supplied by reference TRBV5-4 and TRBJ1-2, is ETGVTQSPTHLIKTRGQQVTLRCSSQSGHNTVSWYQQALGQGPQFIFQYYREEENGRGNFPPRFSGLQFPNYSSELNVNALELDDSALYLCASSFGQGTGGYTFGSGTRLTVV.

The chain carries TRBV7-9 and TRBJ1-1; perhaps TRBD1 as D (5 bases). CDR1 and CDR2 (germline): SEHNR, FQNEAQ (reference sequence). This CDR3 region has 16 residues. Trimming removed 5 bases from V and 2 bases from J, with 18 bases in between. The CDR3 loop is CASSLRAGTRNTEAFF. The CDR3 bases are TGTGCCAGCAGCCTAAGGGCTGGGACTAGAAACACTGAAGCTTTCTTT. Supplemented by reference TRBV7-9 and TRBJ1-1, the full variable domain reads DTGVSQNPRHKITKRGQNVTFRCDPISEHNRLYWYRQTLGQGPEFLTYFQNEAQLEKSRLLSDRFSAERPKGSFSTLEIQRTEQGDSAMYLCASSLRAGTRNTEAFFGQGTRLTVV.

The rearrangement links TRBV18 to TRBJ1-5, with 9 bases matching TRBD1. Trimming at V came to 5 bases and at J to 8 bases, leaving 7 bases not matched to a gene. Germline-derived CDR1 and CDR2 are KGHSH and LQKENI. The CDR3 covers 14 residues. The DNA for the CDR3 is TGTGCCAGCTCATCGGACAGGGGAAAAGAGCCCCAGCATTTT. Translating it yields CASSSDRGKEPQHF.

The chain employs TRBV2 and TRBJ2-3, with 13 bases that match TRBD2. There are 16 residues in the CDR3. J was trimmed by 6 bases and V by 6 bases; bases with no gene match: 9. Germline-derived CDR1 and CDR2 are SNHLY and FYNNEI. CDR3 coding DNA: TGTGCCAGCAGCCTCGATACTAGCGGGGGGGGCGATACGCAGTATTTT. It specifies CASSLDTSGGGDTQYF.

This clone was seen repeatedly, ten times or more. The J gene is TRBJ1-1, the V gene TRBV5-4; D gene unclear. Germline CDR1 SGHNT, CDR2 YYREEE (reference sequence). The CDR3 consists of 13 residues. Trimming cost V 2 bases and J 1 base, with 6 bases left between them. CDR3 region: CASSFGGNTEAFF. The DNA for the CDR3 is TGTGCCAGCAGCTTTGGAGGGAACACTGAAGCTTTCTTT.

This sequence joins TRBV19 and TRBJ2-7; D is perhaps TRBD2 (5 bases). There are 12 residues in the CDR3. V lost 4 bases and J 3 bases, leaving 7 bases between the germline ends. Germline V CDR1 and CDR2: LNHDA, SQIVND (reference sequence). CDR3 region: CASSKRHYEQYF. The CDR3, as DNA: TGTGCCAGTAGTAAGCGGCACTACGAGCAGTACTTC.

This clone was counted a few times. CDR3 sequence: CASSYAAEAFF. In nucleotides, the CDR3 is TGTGCCAGTAGTTACGCGGCTGAAGCTTTCTTT. This chain uses TRBV19 with TRBJ1-1; D gene unclear. This CDR3 region has 11 residues. Trimming cost V 5 bases and J 6 bases, with 7 bases left between them. Germline assignment: CDR1 LNHDA and CDR2 SQIVND (reference sequence). Variable domain in full (rest from reference TRBV19 and TRBJ1-1): DGGITQSPKYLFRKEGQNVTLSCEQNLNHDAMYWYRQDPGQGLRLIYYSQIVNDFQKGDIAEGYSVSREKKESFPLTVTSAQKNPTAFYLCASSYAAEAFFGQGTRLTVV.

CDR3 in amino acids: CASSYSGAASYGYTF. The DNA for the CDR3 is TGTGCCAGCAGTTACTCGGGGGCAGCATCCTATGGCTACACCTTC. The chain carries TRBV6-6 and TRBJ1-2; maybe TRBD1 (6 bases). Trimming took 0 bases from V and 4 from J, leaving 12 bases between them. Germline CDR1 and CDR2: MNHNY and SVGAGI (reference sequence). The CDR3 length is 15 residues.

The J gene is TRBJ2-5, the V gene TRBV5-4; D is possibly TRBD1 (7 bases). Between the trimmed V and J ends, which lost 4 bases and 1 base, there was a span of 14 bases. Germline V lookup: CDR1 SGHNT, CDR2 YYREEE (reference sequence). The CDR3 is made up of 15 amino acids. CDR3 amino acids: CASSPPGGRQETQYF. The CDR3 DNA is TGTGCCAGCAGCCCCCCAGGGGGGCGCCAAGAGACCCAGTACTTC.

The CDR3 reads CASSLYDSKNIQYF. The CDR3 coding sequence is TGTGCCAGCAGCTTGTACGACAGCAAAAACATTCAGTACTTC. The rearrangement links TRBV5-5 to TRBJ2-4; perhaps TRBD1 as D (5 bases). The CDR3 extends over 14 amino acids. Germline loops: CDR1 SGHKS, CDR2 YYEKEE (reference sequence). Between the trimmed V and J ends, which lost 1 base and 3 bases, there was a span of 8 bases.

This rearrangement joins TRBV23-1 to TRBJ1-5; D not resolved. TRBV23-1 is noted as an ORF with a role that remains uncertain. CDR3 length equals 17 residues. The V and J ends lost 0 bases and 0 bases respectively, with 12 bases between them. The CDR3 sequence: CASSQSSRRGSNQPQHF. CDR3 in DNA: TGCGCCAGCAGTCAATCGTCCAGAAGAGGTAGCAATCAGCCCCAGCATTTT.